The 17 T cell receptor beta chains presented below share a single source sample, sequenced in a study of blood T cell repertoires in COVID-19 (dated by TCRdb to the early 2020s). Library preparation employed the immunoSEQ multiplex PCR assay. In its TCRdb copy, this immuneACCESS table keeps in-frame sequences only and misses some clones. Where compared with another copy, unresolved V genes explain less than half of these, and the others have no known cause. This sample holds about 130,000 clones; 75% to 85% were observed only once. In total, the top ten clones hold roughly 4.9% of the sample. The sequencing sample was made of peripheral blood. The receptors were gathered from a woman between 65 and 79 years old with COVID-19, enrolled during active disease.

For the CDR3, the DNA is TGTGCCAGCTCACCGGGGGGGCGGGGCCTCGGCGAGCAGTACTTC. Its translation is CASSPGGRGLGEQYF. J is TRBJ2-7 and V is TRBV18; tentative D call: TRBD2 (7 bases). Per germline, CDR1 KGHSH and CDR2 LQKENI. The CDR3 extends over 15 amino acids. V was trimmed by 3 bases and J by 6 bases, leaving 18 bases between them.

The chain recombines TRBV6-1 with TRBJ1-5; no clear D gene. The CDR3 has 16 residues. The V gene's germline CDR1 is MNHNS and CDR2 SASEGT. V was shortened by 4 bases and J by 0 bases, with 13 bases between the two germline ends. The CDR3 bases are TGTGCCAGCAGTGTGTCACAAAGTAATAGCAATCAGCCCCAGCATTTT. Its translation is CASSVSQSNSNQPQHF.

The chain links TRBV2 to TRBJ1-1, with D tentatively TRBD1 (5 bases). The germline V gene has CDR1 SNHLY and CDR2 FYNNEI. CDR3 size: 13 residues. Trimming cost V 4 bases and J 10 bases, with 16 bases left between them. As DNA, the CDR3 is TGTGCCAGCAGTGCAGACGGGCGCGGGGGAGCTTTCTTT. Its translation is CASSADGRGGAFF.

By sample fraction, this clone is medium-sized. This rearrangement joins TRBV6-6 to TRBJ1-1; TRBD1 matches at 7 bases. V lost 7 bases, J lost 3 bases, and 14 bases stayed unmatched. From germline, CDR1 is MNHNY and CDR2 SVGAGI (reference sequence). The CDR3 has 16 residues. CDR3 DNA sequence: TGTGCCAGCAACCCGACAGGGCTTGCAGGGGACACTGAAGCTTTCTTT. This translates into CASNPTGLAGDTEAFF.

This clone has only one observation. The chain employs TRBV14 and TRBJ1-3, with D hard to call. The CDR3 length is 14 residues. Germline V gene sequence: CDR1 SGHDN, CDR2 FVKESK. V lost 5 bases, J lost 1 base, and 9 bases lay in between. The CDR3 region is CASSAGNSGNTIYF. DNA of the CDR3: TGTGCCAGCAGCGCCGGGAATTCTGGAAACACCATATATTTT. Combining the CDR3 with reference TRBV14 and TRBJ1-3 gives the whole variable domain EAGVTQFPSHSVIEKGQTVTLRCDPISGHDNLYWYRRVMGKEIKFLLHFVKESKQDESGMPNNRFLAERTGGTYSTLKVQPAELEDSGVYFCASSAGNSGNTIYFGEGSWLTVV.

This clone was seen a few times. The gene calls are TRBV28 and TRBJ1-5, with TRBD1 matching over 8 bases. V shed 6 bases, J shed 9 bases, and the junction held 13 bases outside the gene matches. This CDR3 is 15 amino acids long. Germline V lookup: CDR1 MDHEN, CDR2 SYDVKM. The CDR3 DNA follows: TGTGCCAGCAGCCGGGGACAGGCTGTCAGCGGGCCCCAGCATTTT. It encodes CASSRGQAVSGPQHF.

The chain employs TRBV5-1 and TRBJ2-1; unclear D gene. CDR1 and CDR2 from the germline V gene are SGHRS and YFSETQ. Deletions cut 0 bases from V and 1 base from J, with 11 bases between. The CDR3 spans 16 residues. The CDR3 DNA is TGCGCCAGCAGCTTGGTGGCGGATTTATCCTACAATGAGCAGTTCTTC. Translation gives CASSLVADLSYNEQFF.

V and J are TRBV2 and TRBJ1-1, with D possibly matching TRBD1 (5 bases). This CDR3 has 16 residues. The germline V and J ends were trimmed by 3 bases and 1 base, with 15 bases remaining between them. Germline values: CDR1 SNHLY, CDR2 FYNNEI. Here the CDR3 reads CASSDRGGERNTEAFF. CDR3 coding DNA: TGTGCCAGCAGTGATCGGGGCGGGGAAAGGAACACTGAAGCTTTCTTT.

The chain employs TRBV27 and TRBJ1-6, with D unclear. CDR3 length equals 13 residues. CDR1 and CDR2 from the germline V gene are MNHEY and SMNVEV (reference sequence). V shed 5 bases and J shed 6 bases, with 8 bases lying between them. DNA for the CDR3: TGTGCCAGCAGTCCACGTAGTAATTCACCCCTCCACTTT. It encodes CASSPRSNSPLHF.

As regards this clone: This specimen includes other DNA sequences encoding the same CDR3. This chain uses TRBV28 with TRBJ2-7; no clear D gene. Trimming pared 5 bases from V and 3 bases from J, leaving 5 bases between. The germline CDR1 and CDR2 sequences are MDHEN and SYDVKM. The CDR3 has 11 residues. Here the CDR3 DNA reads TGTGCCAGCAGTCGCGGCTACGAGCAGTACTTC. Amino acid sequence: CASSRGYEQYF. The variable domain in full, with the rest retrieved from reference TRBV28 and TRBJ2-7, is DVKVTQSSRYLVKRTGEKVFLECVQDMDHENMFWYRQDPGLGLRLIYFSYDVKMKEKGDIPEGYSVSREKKERFSLILESASTNQTSMYLCASSRGYEQYFGPGTRLTVT.

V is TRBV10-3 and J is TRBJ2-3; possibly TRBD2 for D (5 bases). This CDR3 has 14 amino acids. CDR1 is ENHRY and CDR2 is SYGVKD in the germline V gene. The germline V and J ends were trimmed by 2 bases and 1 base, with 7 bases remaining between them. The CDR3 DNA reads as TGTGCCATCAGTGAGGGACTTGGCACAGATACGCAGTATTTT. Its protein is CAISEGLGTDTQYF.

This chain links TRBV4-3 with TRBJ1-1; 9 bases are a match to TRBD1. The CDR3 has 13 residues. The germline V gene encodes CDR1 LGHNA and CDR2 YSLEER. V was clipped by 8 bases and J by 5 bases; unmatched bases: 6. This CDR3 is CASALTGGTEAFF. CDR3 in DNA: TGCGCCAGCGCTTTGACAGGGGGAACTGAAGCTTTCTTT.

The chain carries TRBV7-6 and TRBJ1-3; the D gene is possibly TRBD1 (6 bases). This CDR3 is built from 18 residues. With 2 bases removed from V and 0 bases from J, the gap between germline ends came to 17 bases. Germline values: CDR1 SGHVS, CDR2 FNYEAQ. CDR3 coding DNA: TGTGCCAGCAGCTTATCGAGTGCGACAGGCCTCTCTGGAAACACCATATATTTT. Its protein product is CASSLSSATGLSGNTIYF.

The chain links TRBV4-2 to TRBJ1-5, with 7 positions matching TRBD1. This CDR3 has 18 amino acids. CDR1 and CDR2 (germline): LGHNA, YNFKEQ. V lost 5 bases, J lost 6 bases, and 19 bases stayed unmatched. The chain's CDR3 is CASSYLHGGGEGAQPQHF. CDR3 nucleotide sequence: TGTGCCAGCAGCTACCTACATGGAGGGGGCGAGGGGGCTCAGCCCCAGCATTTT.

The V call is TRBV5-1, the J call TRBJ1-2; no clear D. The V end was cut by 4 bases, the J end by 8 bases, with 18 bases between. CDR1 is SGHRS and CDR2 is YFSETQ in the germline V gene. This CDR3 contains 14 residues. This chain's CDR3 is CASSPERGLEGYTF. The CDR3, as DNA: TGCGCCAGCAGCCCAGAGCGCGGGTTGGAAGGCTACACCTTC. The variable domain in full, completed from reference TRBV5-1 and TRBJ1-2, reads KAGVTQTPRYLIKTRGQQVTLSCSPISGHRSVSWYQQTPGQGLQFLFEYFSETQRNKGNFPGRFSGRQFSNSRSEMNVSTLELGDSALYLCASSPERGLEGYTFGSGTRLTVV.

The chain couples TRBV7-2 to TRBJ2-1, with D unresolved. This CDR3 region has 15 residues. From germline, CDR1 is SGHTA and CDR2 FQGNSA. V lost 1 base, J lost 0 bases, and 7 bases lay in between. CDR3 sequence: CASSLVASSYNEQFF. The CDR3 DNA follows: TGTGCCAGCAGCTTAGTCGCCAGCTCCTACAATGAGCAGTTCTTC.

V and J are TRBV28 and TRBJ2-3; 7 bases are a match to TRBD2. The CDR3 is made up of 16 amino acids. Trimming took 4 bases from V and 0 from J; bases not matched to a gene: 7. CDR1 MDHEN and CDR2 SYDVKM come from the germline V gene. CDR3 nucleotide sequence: TGTGCCAGCAGTTCCGGACTAGGGCTAAGCACAGATACGCAGTATTTT. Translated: CASSSGLGLSTDTQYF.